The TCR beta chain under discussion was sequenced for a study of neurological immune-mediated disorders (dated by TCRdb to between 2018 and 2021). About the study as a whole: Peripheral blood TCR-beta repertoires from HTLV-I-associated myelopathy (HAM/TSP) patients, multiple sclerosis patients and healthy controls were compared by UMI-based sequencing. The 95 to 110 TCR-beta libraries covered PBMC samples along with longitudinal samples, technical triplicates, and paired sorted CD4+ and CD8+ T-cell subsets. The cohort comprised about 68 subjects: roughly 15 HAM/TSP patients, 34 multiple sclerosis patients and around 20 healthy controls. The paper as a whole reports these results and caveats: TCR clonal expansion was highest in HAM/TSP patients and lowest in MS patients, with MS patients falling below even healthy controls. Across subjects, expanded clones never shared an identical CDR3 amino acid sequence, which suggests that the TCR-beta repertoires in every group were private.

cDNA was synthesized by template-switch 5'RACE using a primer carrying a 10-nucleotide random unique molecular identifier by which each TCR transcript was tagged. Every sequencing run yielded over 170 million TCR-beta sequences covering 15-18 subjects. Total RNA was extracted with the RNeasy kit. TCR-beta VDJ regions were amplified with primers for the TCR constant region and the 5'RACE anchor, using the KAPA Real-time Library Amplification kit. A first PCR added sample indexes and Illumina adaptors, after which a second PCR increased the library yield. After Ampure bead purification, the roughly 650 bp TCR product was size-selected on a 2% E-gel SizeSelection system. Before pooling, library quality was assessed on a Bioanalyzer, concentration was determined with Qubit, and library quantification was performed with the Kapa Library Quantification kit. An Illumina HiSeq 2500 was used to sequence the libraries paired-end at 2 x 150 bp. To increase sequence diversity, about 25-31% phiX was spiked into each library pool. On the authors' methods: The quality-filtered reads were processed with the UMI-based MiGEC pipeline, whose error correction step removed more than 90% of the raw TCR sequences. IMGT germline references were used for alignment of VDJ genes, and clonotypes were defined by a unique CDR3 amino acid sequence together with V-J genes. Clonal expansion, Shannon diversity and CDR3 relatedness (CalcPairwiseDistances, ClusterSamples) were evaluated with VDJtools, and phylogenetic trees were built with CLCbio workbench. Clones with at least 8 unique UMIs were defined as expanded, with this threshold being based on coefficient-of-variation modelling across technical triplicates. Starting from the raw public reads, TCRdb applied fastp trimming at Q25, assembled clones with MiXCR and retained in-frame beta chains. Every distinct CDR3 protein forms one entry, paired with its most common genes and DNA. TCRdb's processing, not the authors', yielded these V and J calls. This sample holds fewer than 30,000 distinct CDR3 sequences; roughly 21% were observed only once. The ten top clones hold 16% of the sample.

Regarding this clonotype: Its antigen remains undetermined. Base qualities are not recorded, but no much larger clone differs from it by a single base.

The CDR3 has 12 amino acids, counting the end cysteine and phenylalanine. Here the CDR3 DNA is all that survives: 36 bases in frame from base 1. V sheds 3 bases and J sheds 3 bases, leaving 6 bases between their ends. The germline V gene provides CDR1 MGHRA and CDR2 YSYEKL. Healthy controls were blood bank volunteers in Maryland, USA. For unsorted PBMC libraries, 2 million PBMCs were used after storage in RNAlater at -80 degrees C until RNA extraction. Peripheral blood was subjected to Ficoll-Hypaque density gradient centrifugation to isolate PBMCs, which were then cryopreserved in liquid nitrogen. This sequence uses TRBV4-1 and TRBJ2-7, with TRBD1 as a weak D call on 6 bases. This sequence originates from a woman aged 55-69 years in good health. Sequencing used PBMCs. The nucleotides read TGCGCCAGCAGCCAGGGACACTACGAGCAGTACTTC. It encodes CASSQGHYEQYF.